This is a list of T cell receptor beta chains from one sample in a study of shared clonotypes between healthy human individuals. Sequencing was performed with immunoSEQ multiplex PCR; in TCRdb, only in-frame clones are kept and a portion is missing. The table shows some 2,000,000 clones, with approximately 96% occurring only once. What was sequenced was naive CD4+ T cells sorted from blood. The receptors were sampled from a man aged 18 to 30 in good health. Both conserved end residues are part of each CDR3. A D gene is named only where the DNA matches it firmly. Size is omitted from some rows. Given values are once, few, many or a class for expanded clones.

d_call,v_call,j_call,clone_size,cdr3_nt,cdr3_aa
-,TRBV6-6,TRBJ1-6,-,TGTGCCAGCAGTTCCCAGGGAGAGGGGAAAATTTCACCCCTCCACTTT,CASSSQGEGKISPLHF
-,TRBV20-1,TRBJ2-1,-,TGCAGTGCCGCAGGGTTCAATGAGCAGTTCTTC,CSAAGFNEQFF
-,TRBV5-4,TRBJ1-6,-,TGTGCCAGCAGCTTGGGCCAGTTTAATTCACCCCTCCACTTT,CASSLGQFNSPLHF
-,TRBV30,TRBJ1-6,-,TGTGCCTGGAGTGTATGGGGGCCGGATTCACCCCTCCACTTT,CAWSVWGPDSPLHF
-,TRBV6-5,TRBJ2-7,-,TGTGCCAGCAGTTACCAAGGTTTGCCTCCCTACGAGCAGTACTTC,CASSYQGLPPYEQYF
TRBD1,TRBV10-3,TRBJ2-3,-,TGTGCCTCCCAGGGGGGACAGGGGGTAGATACGCAGTATTTT,CASQGGQGVDTQYF
-,TRBV11-3,TRBJ2-1,-,TGTGCCAGCAGCTTAGGATTTGGGTCCAGCTCCTACAATGAGCAGTTCTTC,CASSLGFGSSSYNEQFF
TRBD2,TRBV7-2,TRBJ2-5,-,TGTGCCAGCAGCTTCAGTGCGGGAGTCGAGACCCAGTACTTC,CASSFSAGVETQYF
-,TRBV7-2,TRBJ2-2,-,TGTGCCAGCAGCCAGAACTGGGGCACCGGGGAGCTGTTTTTT,CASSQNWGTGELFF
-,TRBV11-2,TRBJ2-7,-,TGTGCCAGCAGCTCGGGGGTTTTCTACGAGCAGTACTTC,CASSSGVFYEQYF
TRBD1,TRBV7-2,TRBJ2-7,-,TGTGCCAGCAGCTCAGGACGGACAGGCTCCTACGAGCAGTACTTC,CASSSGRTGSYEQYF
-,TRBV9,TRBJ2-7,-,TGTGCCAGCAGCGTGGCCAGGGGGGCCTACGAGCAGTACTTC,CASSVARGAYEQYF
-,TRBV5-4,TRBJ1-4,-,TGTGCCAGCAGCTCGAAGGCGGTTAATGAAAAACTGTTTTTT,CASSSKAVNEKLFF
-,TRBV6-5,TRBJ2-3,-,TGTGCCAGCAGTTACTCGAAAGGGGGAGATACGCAGTATTTT,CASSYSKGGDTQYF
-,TRBV4-1,TRBJ1-2,-,TGCGCCAGCAGCCAAGACGAGGAAGGGACTAAGACCTTC,CASSQDEEGTKTF
-,TRBV4-1,TRBJ2-7,-,TGCGCCAGCAGCCCACCCCGTGCCGGGGGATCTTCCTACGAGCAGTACTTC,CASSPPRAGGSSYEQYF
TRBD1,TRBV7-8,TRBJ1-5,-,TGTGCCAGCAGCCCCGACAGGGTACGTCAGCCCCAGCATTTT,CASSPDRVRQPQHF
TRBD1,TRBV6-6,TRBJ1-3,-,TGTGCCAGCAGTTCGGGGACAGGGTCGGACACCATATATTTT,CASSSGTGSDTIYF
-,TRBV5-1,TRBJ2-7,-,TGCGCCAGCAGCCTGGACCGCTACGAGCAGTACTTC,CASSLDRYEQYF
TRBD1,TRBV6-5,TRBJ2-1,-,TGTGCCAGCAGCGGGACAGGGGCGGTAGATGAGCAGTTCTTC,CASSGTGAVDEQFF
TRBD1,TRBV19,TRBJ2-4,-,TGTGCCAGTAGTACGAAGGTTACAGGGGGCGTCATTCAGTACTTC,CASSTKVTGGVIQYF
TRBD1,TRBV18,TRBJ2-1,-,TGTGCCAGCTCACCAGGGACAGGGGTTTATGAGCAGTTCTTC,CASSPGTGVYEQFF
-,TRBV30,TRBJ1-2,-,TGTGCCTGGAGTCGGGACTACGAGGACTATGGCTACACCTTC,CAWSRDYEDYGYTF
TRBD2,TRBV7-9,TRBJ2-3,-,TGTGCCAGCAGCCCTAGCGGGGGAGGCGATACGCAGTATTTT,CASSPSGGGDTQYF
-,TRBV6-1,TRBJ2-5,-,TGTGCCAGCAGTGAAGCGCGGGCACTTTCGGAGACCCAGTACTTC,CASSEARALSETQYF
TRBD2,TRBV5-6,TRBJ2-2,-,TGTGCCAGCAGCTTACTTAAACTAGCGGAGAACACCGGGGAGCTGTTTTTT,CASSLLKLAENTGELFF
-,TRBV5-1,TRBJ1-1,once,TGCGCCAGCAGCCCTGATGGCAGGCCTATGAACACTGAAGCTTTCTTT,CASSPDGRPMNTEAFF
-,TRBV19,TRBJ1-1,-,TGTGCCAGTAGTATTTCTGGCAGGGTTGCAATGAACACTGAAGCTTTCTTT,CASSISGRVAMNTEAFF
-,TRBV18,TRBJ1-2,-,TGTGCCAGCTCTCCAACCCCCCTCTACAGACATGGCTACACCTTC,CASSPTPLYRHGYTF
-,TRBV6-1,TRBJ2-5,-,TGTGCCAGCAGTGACTTCCGGGGGGCCGGGGAGACCCAGTACTTC,CASSDFRGAGETQYF
TRBD1,TRBV6-6,TRBJ1-5,-,TGTGCCAGCAGCTCGGGACAGGGCAATCAGCCCCAGCATTTT,CASSSGQGNQPQHF
-,TRBV11-2,TRBJ2-2,-,-,CASSLAFGAGELFF
-,TRBV5-1,TRBJ2-1,-,TGCGCCAGCAGCCCTCAGGGACCCCCGGGCAATGAGCAGTTCTTC,CASSPQGPPGNEQFF
-,TRBV27,TRBJ1-3,-,TGTGCCAGCAGTCAAGGGGGGAGATCGAGCTCTGGAAACACCATATATTTT,CASSQGGRSSSGNTIYF
-,TRBV4-1,TRBJ2-7,-,TGCGCCAGCAGCCAAGGGCGAGGCCCGAGGGAGCAGTACTTC,CASSQGRGPREQYF
-,TRBV10-3,TRBJ1-6,few,TGTGCCATCAGTGAGGATGGAAATAATTCACCCCTCCACTTT,CAISEDGNNSPLHF
-,TRBV20-1,TRBJ2-5,-,TGCAGTGCCTTGGGTAGGGAGACCCAGTACTTC,CSALGRETQYF
TRBD1,TRBV12-5,TRBJ2-1,-,TGTGCTAGTGGCCGAGGGACAGGGGGGTCCTACAATGAGCAGTTCTTC,CASGRGTGGSYNEQFF
TRBD1,TRBV10-3,TRBJ2-7,-,TGTGCCATCCAAAAGGGACAGGGTGGCCACGAGCAGTACTTC,CAIQKGQGGHEQYF
TRBD2,TRBV9,TRBJ2-3,-,TGTGCCAGCAGCGCCGCCCACCGCCTAGCGGGAGTGGGCTTCCGCACAGATACGCAGTATTTT,CASSAAHRLAGVGFRTDTQYF
-,TRBV25-1,TRBJ1-2,once,TGTGCCAGCAGTGAAGAAGATAGGGGGATCGGTGGCTACACCTTC,CASSEEDRGIGGYTF
TRBD2,TRBV2,TRBJ2-7,-,TGTGCCAGCAGGACGGGAGGGATAGAGCAGTACTTC,CASRTGGIEQYF
-,TRBV11-2,TRBJ2-1,-,TGTGCCAGCAGCATTACGGGTGGAAAGAGCTCCTACAATGAGCAGTTCTTC,CASSITGGKSSYNEQFF
-,TRBV13,TRBJ2-3,-,TGTGCCAGCAACTTGCGGCTTACAGATACGCAGTATTTT,CASNLRLTDTQYF
-,TRBV6-5,TRBJ1-6,-,TGTGCCAGCAGACTGACTGCTGGGAATTCACCCCTCCACTTT,CASRLTAGNSPLHF
TRBD2,TRBV9,TRBJ2-1,-,TGTGCCAGCAGCCCCGGGGGACTAGCGGGAGGGGTTGAGCAGTTCTTC,CASSPGGLAGGVEQFF
TRBD2,TRBV29-1,TRBJ2-3,-,TGCAGCGTTGACCACTCTTCTAGCGGGGATCTAGATACGCAGTATTTT,CSVDHSSSGDLDTQYF